The 10 T cell receptor beta chains below come from one sample, sequenced in a study of siplizumab effects on memory and regulatory T cells. TCRdb's table, derived via immunoSEQ multiplex PCR, lists solely in-frame clones and lacks some. This repertoire shows approximately 70,000 clones, roughly nine tenths found once; its top ten account for approximately 30%. Sequenced material: CD8+ T cells sorted from blood. Source of these receptors: a human donor in good health.

This sequence joins TRBV5-5 and TRBJ1-3; D is unclear. CDR1 is SGHKS and CDR2 is YYEKEE in the germline V gene (reference sequence). There are 11 residues in the CDR3. The V and J ends lost 9 bases and 4 bases respectively, with 8 bases between them. The CDR3 DNA reads TGTGCCACCGCCCGGGGAAACACCATATATTTT. Amino acids: CATARGNTIYF.

The genes are TRBV5-4 and TRBJ2-7; 11 positions match TRBD2. The J segment lost 6 bases and the V segment lost 3 bases, leaving 5 bases of the junction unmatched. Germline V gene sequence: CDR1 SGHNT, CDR2 YYREEE (reference sequence). The CDR3 has 14 amino acids. CDR3 nucleotide sequence: TGTGCCAGCAGCTCTAGCGGGGGGCCTGGCGAGCAGTACTTC. Its translation: CASSSSGGPGEQYF.

V gene TRBV5-4 combines with J gene TRBJ2-7; 9 nucleotides agree with TRBD1. There are 14 residues in the CDR3. From germline, CDR1 is SGHNT and CDR2 YYREEE (reference sequence). Trimming removed 4 bases from V and 7 bases from J; junction bases left unmatched: 9. The CDR3 loop reads CASSRGQGVYEQYF. The CDR3 DNA reads as TGTGCCAGCAGCAGGGGACAGGGAGTCTATGAGCAGTACTTC.

This rearrangement joins TRBV29-1 to TRBJ1-3; 8 positions match TRBD1. V shed 1 base and J 6 bases; nucleotides not matched to a gene: 5. In germline, CDR1 is SQVTM, CDR2 ANQGSEA. The CDR3 is 14 residues long. CDR3: CSVEVGQAENTIYF. CDR3 DNA sequence: TGCAGCGTTGAAGTGGGACAGGCGGAAAACACCATATATTTT.

The chain recombines TRBV4-1 with TRBJ1-2; possibly TRBD1 for D (6 bases). V lost 1 base and J lost 3, with 9 bases in between. Germline loops: CDR1 MGHRA, CDR2 YSYEKL. This CDR3 comprises 14 residues. The CDR3 nucleotides read TGCGCCAGCAGCCAAGGGCGGGGGCACTATGGCTACACCTTC. Protein product: CASSQGRGHYGYTF.

This rearrangement joins TRBV19 to TRBJ1-1; D uncertain. CDR1 is LNHDA, CDR2 SQIVND, per germline (reference sequence). This CDR3 is built from 13 residues. Between the trimmed V and J ends, which lost 3 bases and 1 base, there was a span of 6 bases. The CDR3 DNA reads as TGTGCCAGTAGTATGAGTTCGAACACTGAAGCTTTCTTT. This sequence encodes CASSMSSNTEAFF.

The chain links TRBV5-8 to TRBJ2-5; D unclear. Germline values: CDR1 SGHTS, CDR2 YDEGEE. V lost 6 bases and J 2 bases, leaving 2 bases between the germline ends. The CDR3 spans 10 residues. This CDR3 reads CASTQETQYF. The CDR3 DNA sequence: TGTGCCAGCACACAAGAGACCCAGTACTTC.

This clone was seen a single time. The chain is built from TRBV5-4 and TRBJ1-2; TRBD1 is a possible D gene (6 bases). The CDR3 sequence is 15 residues long. V was shortened by 5 bases and J by 4 bases, with 18 bases between the two germline ends. Looked up from germline, CDR1 is SGHNT and CDR2 is YYREEE (reference sequence). CDR3 loop: CASRTGRGGFYGYTF. As DNA, the CDR3 is TGTGCCAGCAGAACTGGGAGGGGGGGCTTCTATGGCTACACCTTC.

The rearrangement joins TRBV7-3 to TRBJ1-5; D uncertain. Between the trimmed V and J ends, which lost 5 bases and 6 bases, there was a span of 11 bases. Germline V lookup: CDR1 SGHTA, CDR2 FQGTGA. This CDR3 is built from 13 residues. The CDR3 DNA reads TGTGCCAGCAGCCTTATCGAGGGTCAGCCCCAGCATTTT. The encoded protein is CASSLIEGQPQHF.

This chain connects TRBV7-6 to TRBJ2-2; TRBD2 matches at 14 bases. The CDR3 has 16 residues. Germline CDR1 is SGHVS and CDR2 is FNYEAQ. V trimming: 3 bases; J trimming: 6 bases; junction bases outside the gene matches: 3. Here the CDR3 reads CASSFGLAGGSGELFF. Written as DNA, the CDR3 is TGTGCCAGCAGCTTCGGACTAGCGGGGGGTTCCGGGGAGCTGTTTTTT. Combining the CDR3 with reference TRBV7-6 and TRBJ2-2 gives the whole variable domain GAGVSQSPRYKVTKRGQDVALRCDPISGHVSLYWYRQALGQGPEFLTYFNYEAQQDKSGLPNDRFSAERPEGSISTLTIQRTEQRDSAMYRCASSFGLAGGSGELFFGEGSRLTVL.